This T cell receptor (beta chain) was recorded in a study of metastatic and nonmetastatic thyroid tumors. Looked up from germline, CDR1 is SGHVS and CDR2 is FQNEAQ. The CDR3 totals 14 residues. The V and J ends lost 9 bases and 11 bases respectively, with 20 bases between them. TCRdb reassembled clones from the PCR reads with MiXCR. This sample has 20,000 to 25,000 clones, with less than 20% found just once. Ten or more counts support this clone. Thyroid surgery took place with no prior treatment in any patient. V is TRBV7-8 and J is TRBJ1-6, with D possibly TRBD1 on 5 matching bases. This clonotype was sampled from a female donor with papillary thyroid cancer or a benign thyroid nodule (not recorded which). Some clones in this sample may be carry-over from other donors' samples. Sequenced input: blood. CDR3 coding DNA: TGTGCCAGACCGCCGGGAGGGGTATGGGCACCCCTCCACTTT. The encoded protein is CARPPGGVWAPLHF.